Listed here is a single T cell receptor beta chain. One junction end disagrees with the germline gene, perhaps due to a read error. CDR1 is SGHTA, CDR2 FQGNSA, per germline. The CDR3 runs to 14 residues. Produced via immunoSEQ multiplex PCR; TCRdb's table is partial and in-frame only. The sample carries about 150,000 clones, approximately 86% recorded once. The source of the sample is a study of blood T cell repertoires in COVID-19. Sample: peripheral blood. The chain recombines TRBV7-2 with TRBJ2-7; 7 nucleotides match TRBD2. The sequence came from a man aged 65 to 85 with acute or convalescent COVID-19. The DNA for the CDR3 is TGTGCCAGCAGCCTAGCCGTGGGGGGGAGTAAGCAGTACTTC. Amino acids: CASSLAVGGSKQYF.